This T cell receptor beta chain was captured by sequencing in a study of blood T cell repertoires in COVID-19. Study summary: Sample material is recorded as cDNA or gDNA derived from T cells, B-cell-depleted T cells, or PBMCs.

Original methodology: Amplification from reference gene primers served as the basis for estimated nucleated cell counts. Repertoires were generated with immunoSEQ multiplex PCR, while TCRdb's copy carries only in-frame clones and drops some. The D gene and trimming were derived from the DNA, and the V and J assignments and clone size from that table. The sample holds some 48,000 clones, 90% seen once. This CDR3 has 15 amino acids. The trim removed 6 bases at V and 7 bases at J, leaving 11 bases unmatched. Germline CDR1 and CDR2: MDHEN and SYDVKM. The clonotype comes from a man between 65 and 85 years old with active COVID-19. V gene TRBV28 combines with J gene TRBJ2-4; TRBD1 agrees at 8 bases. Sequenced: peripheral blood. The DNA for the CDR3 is TGTGCCAGCAGCTCCCCGGGACAGGTAGTCAACATTCAGTACTTC. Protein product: CASSSPGQVVNIQYF.